This entry concerns a single T cell receptor beta chain. This specimen comes from a study of cytomegalovirus exposure and HLA in healthy donors. Germline V gene lookup returns CDR1 SEHNR and CDR2 FQNEAQ (reference sequence). The CDR3 covers 14 residues. The V gene lost 7 bases and the J gene lost 4 bases, with 15 bases spanning the gap. In the PCR, 60 Vbeta and 13 Jbeta primers were used. Clones were sequenced by immunoSEQ multiplex PCR, and TCRdb holds only the in-frame ones, with some missing. The data contain approximately 130,000 clones, over 65% of them seen just once; the ten biggest clones take up roughly 1.8%.

Sequencing was carried out using PBMCs. V usage is TRBV7-9 and J usage is TRBJ2-3, with no clear D. The TCR sequence derives from a female donor in good health and CMV-seropositive. CDR3 sequence: CASTHAVVADTQYF. CDR3 coding DNA: TGTGCCAGCACCCATGCGGTTGTCGCAGATACGCAGTATTTT. Looking up the rest from reference TRBV7-9 and TRBJ2-3 gives the full variable domain: DTGVSQNPRHKITKRGQNVTFRCDPISEHNRLYWYRQTLGQGPEFLTYFQNEAQLEKSRLLSDRFSAERPKGSFSTLEIQRTEQGDSAMYLCASTHAVVADTQYFGPGTRLTVL.